This TCR beta chain was obtained from a study of T cell clonotyping in hematopoietic cell transplantation. Study findings and constraints: Recipient TCR diversity dropped after transplant; expanded clonotypes rose from day 30 to 180.

Concerning this clone itself: Its antigen is undetermined.

The protocol was immunoSEQ multiplex PCR, while the TCRdb copy is restricted to in-frame clones and leaves out a portion. The sample lists around 11,000 clones; 89% were seen once. V dropped 1 base and J dropped 2 bases, with 19 bases sitting between them. This CDR3 has 18 residues. Per the germline V gene, CDR1 is KGHSH and CDR2 is LQKENI. This sequence joins TRBV18 and TRBJ2-3, with D tentatively TRBD1 (7 bases). The sample here was PBMCs, taken 180 days after allogeneic stem cell transplant. This TCR was sampled from a male patient aged 55 to 69 who had an allogeneic stem cell transplant from an unrelated donor, so the T cells may come from the graft donor. Some clones in this sample may be carry-over from other donors' samples. The CDR3 nucleotides are TGTGCCAGCTCACCACGTACAGGGGACTTTCGAAACACAGATACGCAGTATTTT. It encodes CASSPRTGDFRNTDTQYF.